This T cell receptor beta chain was sequenced in a study of cytomegalovirus exposure and HLA in healthy donors. Study conclusions and caveats: Clonal expansion, a later analysis showed, was greater in HLA-associated TCR beta chains than in equally common others. Compared with the roughly 670-donor mean, an Asian-associated ancestry cluster reportedly had fewer N-insertions, according to a later analysis. In an earlier analysis, about 87% or about 30%: the productive usage of most TCR beta V segments.

To note about this clone: Antigen unknown.

Germline V lookup: CDR1 SGHTS, CDR2 YDEGEE. This CDR3 contains 15 residues. The V segment lost 4 bases and the J segment 8 bases; nucleotides outside the gene matches: 12. Vbeta (60) and Jbeta (13) primers were used in the PCR. Here immunoSEQ multiplex PCR was the method, and the copy in TCRdb shows in-frame clones only, minus some. The table records roughly 200,000 clones, 75% to 80% of them present only once. The sequence came from a woman under 40 in good health and CMV-seropositive. Sequences were obtained from PBMCs. V and J are TRBV5-8 and TRBJ1-2; 9 nucleotides agree with TRBD1. The chain's CDR3 is CASSLPGQGIGGYTF. The CDR3 bases are TGTGCCAGCAGCCTCCCGGGACAGGGTATAGGCGGCTACACCTTC.